This TCR beta chain is from a study of identifying expanded T cells in peripheral blood. The study, taken as a whole, reports: Variance in clone template counts between approximately two-week samples significantly increased with total template count across all healthy donors. Over about two and four weeks, about 15 and 19 clones changed, versus around 1.1 between replicates.

Collection occurred without any documented infections or immune events in donors. On this clone itself: The antigen remains undetermined.

TCRdb's copy holds only in-frame clones and misses some; the assay was immunoSEQ multiplex PCR. Among 90,000 to 95,000 clones listed, 70% to 90% were seen once. The TCR comes from a person aged 18 to 75 in good health. The source material was blood.

CDR3 in amino acids: CASSEDIAGGNNEQFF. The CDR3 DNA is TGTGCCAGCAGTGAGGACATAGCGGGAGGGAACAATGAGCAGTTCTTC. V usage is TRBV2 and J usage is TRBJ2-1; the match to TRBD2 covers 11 bases. The CDR3 is made up of 16 amino acids. Germline trimming cut 3 bases from V and 5 bases from J; bases unmatched to any gene: 6. Germline V lookup: CDR1 SNHLY, CDR2 FYNNEI.